These 3 T cell receptor beta chains were sequenced from one sample in a study of cytomegalovirus exposure and HLA in healthy donors (dated by TCRdb to the late 2010s). Library preparation employed the immunoSEQ multiplex PCR assay. For the multiplex PCR, a mixture combining 60 forward primers for TCR Vbeta segments and 13 reverse primers for TCR Jbeta segments was used. The table was pulled from immuneACCESS by TCRdb, which kept in-frame rearrangements only. Such tables lose some clones; where checked, under half of the loss comes from unresolved V genes, and the rest has no known cause. This sample lists 95,000 to 110,000 clones; approximately 81% were detected once. Of the sample, around 2.3% is held by the ten largest clones. The sequencing sample was made of PBMCs. These receptors came from a man aged 25-45 years in good health and CMV-seronegative.

The chain carries TRBV28 and TRBJ2-1, with TRBD2 identical over 14 bases. The CDR3 has 19 residues. The V segment lost 5 bases and the J segment 0 bases; nucleotides outside the gene matches: 9. Germline lookup yields CDR1 MDHEN and CDR2 SYDVKM. DNA for the CDR3: TGTGCCAGCAGTCATCAGGGACTAGCGGGAGTAGCCTCCTACAATGAGCAGTTCTTC. Translating gives CASSHQGLAGVASYNEQFF. Based on the CDR3 plus reference TRBV28 and TRBJ2-1, the full variable domain is DVKVTQSSRYLVKRTGEKVFLECVQDMDHENMFWYRQDPGLGLRLIYFSYDVKMKEKGDIPEGYSVSREKKERFSLILESASTNQTSMYLCASSHQGLAGVASYNEQFFGPGTRLTVL.

The chain joins TRBV5-1 to TRBJ2-1; D might be TRBD2 (5 bases). The germline gives CDR1 SGHRS, CDR2 YFSETQ. The ends were cut back, 4 bases at V and 2 bases at J, with 19 bases in the middle. This CDR3 region has 17 residues. The chain's CDR3 is CASSPRVRVETYNEQFF. DNA of the CDR3: TGCGCCAGCAGCCCACGAGTGAGGGTGGAGACCTACAATGAGCAGTTCTTC.

The rearrangement links TRBV6-6 to TRBJ2-5; 7 nucleotides line up with TRBD2. CDR1 is MNHNY, CDR2 SVGAGI, per germline (reference sequence). V lost 0 bases to trimming and J lost 4 bases; unmatched junction nucleotides: 8. The CDR3 contains 16 residues. The CDR3 spells CASSYSWGGLGETQYF. CDR3 sequence (DNA): TGTGCCAGCAGTTACTCCTGGGGGGGTTTGGGAGAGACCCAGTACTTC.